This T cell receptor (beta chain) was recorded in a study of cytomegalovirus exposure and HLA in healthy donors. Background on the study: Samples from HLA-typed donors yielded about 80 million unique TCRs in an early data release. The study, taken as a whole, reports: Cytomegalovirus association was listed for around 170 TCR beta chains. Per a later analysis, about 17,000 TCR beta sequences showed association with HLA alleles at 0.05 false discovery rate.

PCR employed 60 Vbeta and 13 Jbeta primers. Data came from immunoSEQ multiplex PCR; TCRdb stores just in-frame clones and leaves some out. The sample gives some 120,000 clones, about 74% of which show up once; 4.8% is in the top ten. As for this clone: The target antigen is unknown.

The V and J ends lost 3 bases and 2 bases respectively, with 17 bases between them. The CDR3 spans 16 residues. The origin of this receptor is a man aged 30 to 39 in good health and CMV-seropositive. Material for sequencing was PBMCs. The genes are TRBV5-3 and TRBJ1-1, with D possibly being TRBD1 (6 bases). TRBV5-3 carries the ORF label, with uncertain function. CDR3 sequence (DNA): TGTGCCAGAAGCTGGTCGACAGGCAGAGGAAACACTGAAGCTTTCTTT. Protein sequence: CARSWSTGRGNTEAFF.